Each of the 23 T cell receptor beta chains below was sequenced from the same sample in a study of shared clonotypes between healthy human individuals. In the naive CD8 group, cells lacked CD45RO and were positively selected for CCR7, so terminally differentiated effector memory CD45RA+ cells were left out. The protocol was immunoSEQ multiplex PCR, while the TCRdb copy is restricted to in-frame clones and leaves out a portion. The table lists 650,000 to 800,000 clones, about 91% of them singletons, with more than 20% in the top ten. Sequences were obtained from naive CD8+ T cells sorted from blood. The receptors here all came from a man aged 30 to 39 in good health.

The chain couples TRBV5-4 to TRBJ2-7; TRBD1 matches 7 bases. Germline lookup yields CDR1 SGHNT and CDR2 YYREEE (reference sequence). This CDR3 has 15 amino acids. V dropped 0 bases and J dropped 3; count of bases not matched to a gene: 6. CDR3 sequence (DNA): TGTGCCAGCAGCTTGGCACAGGGGCGGGTCTACGAGCAGTACTTC. As protein: CASSLAQGRVYEQYF.

The chain is built from TRBV2 and TRBJ1-3; 9 bases agree with TRBD1. J was trimmed by 3 bases and V by 4 bases; bases with no gene match: 4. CDR1 is SNHLY, CDR2 FYNNEI, per germline. CDR3 size: 15 residues. Written as DNA, the CDR3 is TGTGCCAGCAGTGTCTGGACAGGGGATGGAAACACCATATATTTT. As protein: CASSVWTGDGNTIYF.

The chain has TRBV11-2 and TRBJ2-1; tentative D call: TRBD1 (5 bases). CDR1 and CDR2 (germline): SGHAT, FQNNGV. V lost 2 bases to trimming and J lost 5 bases, with 19 bases between them. The CDR3 length is 17 residues. The CDR3 region has the DNA TGTGCCAGCAGCTTACACTCCGGTAGGGGCCTTAACAATGAGCAGTTCTTC. Translating it yields CASSLHSGRGLNNEQFF.

The chain is built from TRBV29-1 and TRBJ2-3, with TRBD2 matching over 8 bases. V trimming: 5 bases; J trimming: 4 bases; junction bases outside the gene matches: 8. The CDR3 extends over 14 amino acids. Germline loops: CDR1 SQVTM, CDR2 ANQGSEA. Written as DNA, the CDR3 is TGCAGCGTTTTTGGGACTAGGGTTCCAGATACGCAGTATTTT. It yields the protein CSVFGTRVPDTQYF.

The rearrangement uses TRBV11-2 and TRBJ2-1; the D gene could be TRBD1 or TRBD2 (5 bases each). With 6 bases removed from V and 8 bases from J, the gap between germline ends came to 14 bases. Germline V gene data show CDR1 as SGHAT and CDR2 as FQNNGV. The CDR3 spans 13 residues. The CDR3 bases are TGTGCCAGCAGAACCTTGCGAGGGGATGAGCAGTTCTTC. This codes for CASRTLRGDEQFF.

This rearrangement joins TRBV4-3 to TRBJ2-7; D unresolved. V was shortened by 0 bases and J by 3 bases, with 12 bases between the two germline ends. CDR1 is LGHNA and CDR2 is YSLEER in the germline V gene. This CDR3 has 15 residues. The CDR3 DNA reads as TGCGCCAGCAGCCAAGAAGCGCTGGGAAACTACGAGCAGTACTTC. Translation gives CASSQEALGNYEQYF.

This sequence joins TRBV7-9 and TRBJ2-3, with 12 bases matching TRBD2. The CDR3 loop spans 17 amino acids. V dropped 3 bases and J dropped 2; count of bases not matched to a gene: 6. Germline-derived CDR1 and CDR2 are SEHNR and FQNEAQ (reference sequence). The DNA for the CDR3 is TGTGCCAGCAGCTTCCCGACTAGCGGGAGCGACACAGATACGCAGTATTTT. Amino acid sequence: CASSFPTSGSDTDTQYF.

This CDR3 reads CASSLEVTRAQETQYF. CDR3 DNA sequence: TGCGCCAGCAGCTTGGAGGTCACGAGGGCCCAAGAGACCCAGTACTTC. The chain recombines TRBV5-1 with TRBJ2-5; tentatively, D is TRBD2 (5 bases). With 0 bases removed from V and 1 base from J, the gap between germline ends came to 13 bases. CDR1 and CDR2 (germline): SGHRS, YFSETQ. CDR3 size: 16 residues.

This clone was recorded a few times. The CDR3 nucleotides read TGTGCCTGGAGCGTCATATCTTGGGGTGGCTACACCTTC. Its protein product is CAWSVISWGGYTF. V gene TRBV30 combines with J gene TRBJ1-2; D gene ambiguous. The V end lost 3 bases, the J end lost 7 bases, and 15 bases lay between the germline ends. This CDR3 contains 13 residues. Germline CDR1 and CDR2: GTSNPN and SVGIG (reference sequence). The whole variable domain, filled in from reference TRBV30 and TRBJ1-2, reads SQTIHQWPATLVQPVGSPLSLECTVEGTSNPNLYWYRQAAGRGLQLLFYSVGIGQISSEVPQNLSASRPQDRQFILSSKKLLLSDSGFYLCAWSVISWGGYTFGSGTRLTVV.

The rearrangement joins TRBV7-9 to TRBJ2-7, with 7 nucleotides matching TRBD2. CDR1 and CDR2 (germline): SEHNR, FQNEAQ (reference sequence). This CDR3 is 16 amino acids long. The ends lost 5 bases at V and 3 bases at J; junction bases unmatched: 13. The CDR3 bases are TGTGCCAGCAGCAGAGGGGAGGGCTACAACCGCTACGAGCAGTACTTC. Its protein is CASSRGEGYNRYEQYF.

This sequence joins TRBV4-1 and TRBJ2-7; D might be TRBD2 (5 bases). Per germline, CDR1 MGHRA and CDR2 YSYEKL. Trimming took off 1 base at V and 2 bases at J, with 9 bases between the two ends. The length of the CDR3 is 14 residues. The CDR3 DNA reads as TGCGCCAGCAGCCAAGGGGAGCACGCCTACGAGCAGTACTTC. It specifies CASSQGEHAYEQYF.

The chain combines TRBV14 with TRBJ2-5; perhaps TRBD1 as D (6 bases). Germline loops: CDR1 SGHDN, CDR2 FVKESK. The germline V and J ends were trimmed by 1 base and 3 bases, with 18 bases remaining between them. CDR3 length: 17 amino acids. CDR3 amino acids: CASSQGGYRVEEETQYF. In DNA, the CDR3 is TGTGCCAGCAGCCAAGGTGGCTACAGGGTTGAGGAAGAGACCCAGTACTTC.

The gene calls are TRBV9 and TRBJ2-7; 7 bases match TRBD2. The CDR3 runs to 15 residues. The V segment lost 7 bases and the J segment 5 bases; nucleotides outside the gene matches: 15. Germline V lookup: CDR1 SGDLS, CDR2 YYNGEE. The DNA of the CDR3 is TGTGCCAGCGGCCCGGCGGGAGCCCCTACCGACGAGCAGTACTTC. This sequence encodes CASGPAGAPTDEQYF.

This chain uses TRBV19 with TRBJ1-1, with D unclear. The CDR3 totals 14 residues. The V gene lost 3 bases and the J gene lost 2 bases, with 10 bases spanning the gap. Germline V gene sequence: CDR1 LNHDA, CDR2 SQIVND (reference sequence). CDR3 sequence reads: CASSMRALNTEAFF. The CDR3 DNA follows: TGTGCCAGTAGTATGCGGGCCCTCAACACTGAAGCTTTCTTT.

V is TRBV27 and J is TRBJ1-6; no definite D call. CDR3 length equals 13 residues. Trimming removed 8 bases from V and 0 bases from J, with 5 bases in between. Germline V CDR1 and CDR2: MNHEY, SMNVEV (reference sequence). CDR3 in DNA: TGTGCCAGCGGTAGCTCCTATAATTCACCCCTCCACTTT. This sequence encodes CASGSSYNSPLHF.

The rearrangement links TRBV6-1 to TRBJ2-3; D uncertain. The CDR3 has 15 amino acids. Germline values: CDR1 MNHNS, CDR2 SASEGT. V was trimmed by 1 base and J by 3 bases, leaving 11 bases between them. The CDR3 DNA reads TGTGCCAGCAGTGAAGGGGGTTTCTCAACAGATACGCAGTATTTT. Protein sequence: CASSEGGFSTDTQYF.

The genes are TRBV6-5 and TRBJ1-4, with D possibly TRBD1 on 6 matching bases. This CDR3 is 15 amino acids long. The V and J ends lost 2 bases and 7 bases respectively, with 14 bases between them. Germline assignment: CDR1 MNHEY and CDR2 SVGAGI. The CDR3 sequence: CASSYVGAVGEKLFF. The CDR3 DNA follows: TGTGCCAGCAGTTACGTGGGGGCAGTGGGTGAAAAACTGTTTTTT.

This clone was picked up one time. This chain uses TRBV18 with TRBJ2-3; D unresolved. The germline V and J ends were trimmed by 6 bases and 6 bases, with 13 bases remaining between them. CDR3 length equals 13 residues. CDR1 and CDR2 (germline): KGHSH, LQKENI. The CDR3, as DNA: TGTGCCAGCTCTCAAGGCGGCTCGGATACGCAGTATTTT. It translates to CASSQGGSDTQYF.

The J gene is TRBJ2-1, the V gene TRBV25-1, with TRBD2 identical over 8 bases. V lost 7 bases, J lost 5 bases, and 10 bases stayed unmatched. Germline V lookup: CDR1 MGHDK, CDR2 SYGVNS. This CDR3 is built from 15 residues. CDR3 in DNA: TGTGCCAGCACCCACCTAGCGGGTCTAGACAATGAGCAGTTCTTC. This encodes CASTHLAGLDNEQFF.

This clone was seen just once. The V gene is TRBV7-9, the J gene TRBJ2-3, with 11 bases fitting TRBD1. CDR1 is SEHNR and CDR2 is FQNEAQ in the germline V gene (reference sequence). V shed 8 bases, J shed 6 bases, and the junction held 13 bases outside the gene matches. This CDR3 is built from 16 residues. Here the CDR3 DNA reads TGTGCCAGCGGGCGCTCCCGGACAGGGGGCAAGGATACGCAGTATTTT. As protein: CASGRSRTGGKDTQYF.

The J gene is TRBJ2-7, the V gene TRBV19; 10 bases line up with TRBD1. CDR3 length: 14 residues. The V and J ends lost 5 bases and 4 bases, in that order; junction bases with no gene match: 5. In germline, CDR1 is LNHDA, CDR2 SQIVND (reference sequence). CDR3 DNA: TGTGCCAGTAGTGGCCGGGACAGGGGTTACGAGCAGTACTTC. It codes for CASSGRDRGYEQYF.

This sequence joins TRBV5-1 and TRBJ2-7; D assignment may be TRBD1 or TRBD2 (5 bases each). Germline V CDR1 and CDR2: SGHRS, YFSETQ. Trimming left V 7 bases short and J 2 bases short, with 19 bases between. The CDR3 is 15 amino acids. CDR3 sequence (DNA): TGCGCCAGCCGAAATATGACGGGACGACCCTACGAGCAGTACTTC. This translates into CASRNMTGRPYEQYF.

Here the CDR3 reads CASSLWAGTEAFF. CDR3 sequence (DNA): TGTGCCAGCAGTTTATGGGCGGGCACTGAAGCTTTCTTT. The chain is built from TRBV27 and TRBJ1-1; D gene unclear. V was pared by 1 base and J by 4 bases, with 7 bases between. CDR1 is MNHEY, CDR2 SMNVEV, per germline (reference sequence). There are 13 residues in the CDR3.